The rows below give T cell receptor beta chains drawn from one sample of a study of blood T cell repertoires in COVID-19. Clones were read by immunoSEQ multiplex PCR, and TCRdb kept only the in-frame ones, dropping some. Among over 45,000 clones listed, more than 70% were seen once. Sequenced sample: peripheral blood. The receptors stem from an elderly woman with acute or convalescent COVID-19. Each CDR3 is given with its conserved first and last residue. The D gene is left open where the match is weak. Only some rows state a clone size, as once, few, many or a class for expanded clones.

j_call clone_size d_call v_call cdr3_nt cdr3_aa
TRBJ2-2 - TRBD1 TRBV28 TGTGCCAGCAGTCCCAGGGGGCCCAGAGGGAAGCTGTTTTTT CASSPRGPRGKLFF
TRBJ1-1 - - TRBV30 TGTGCCTGGAGGAGAGGGGGAGGGACTGAAGCTTTCTTT CAWRRGGGTEAFF
TRBJ1-1 - - TRBV27 TGTGCCAGCATTCAAAGGGGGGGTTGGACTGAAGCTTTCTTT CASIQRGGWTEAFF
TRBJ2-1 - - TRBV5-4 TGTGCCAGCAGCTTGGTCAACAATGAGCAGTTCTTC CASSLVNNEQFF
TRBJ1-2 - - TRBV5-1 TGCGCCAGCAGCTCGACAGGTTCTTTAGGGGGCTACACCTTC CASSSTGSLGGYTF
TRBJ1-2 - TRBD1 TRBV19 TGTGCCAGTAGCCCAGGGGGCGCGAACTATGGCTACACCTTC CASSPGGANYGYTF
TRBJ1-4 - - TRBV4-1 TGCGCCAGCAGCCAAGATGGCACCAGGGGAACTAATGAAAAACTGTTTTTT CASSQDGTRGTNEKLFF
TRBJ2-2 - - TRBV7-2 TGTGCCAGCAGCTTCAGGGGTGGTACGAACACCGGGGAGCTGTTTTTT CASSFRGGTNTGELFF
TRBJ2-7 - TRBD1 TRBV29-1 TGCAGCGTGCGACAGGGCAGGCGGGAGCAGTACTTC CSVRQGRREQYF
TRBJ1-3 - - TRBV5-6 TGTGCCAGCAGCTTTCATTTAGGGGACATACTCTCTGGAAACACCATATATTTT CASSFHLGDILSGNTIYF
TRBJ2-1 - TRBD2 TRBV5-1 TGCGCCAGCAGCGAGCGGGGGGGCAATGAGCAGTTCTTC CASSERGGNEQFF
TRBJ2-2 - - TRBV19 TGTGCCAGTAGTATAGGTTTAGGTCAGGCCTACACCGGGGAGCTGTTTTTT CASSIGLGQAYTGELFF
TRBJ1-2 - - TRBV25-1 TGTGCCAGCAGTGACGATAACAGAGTCTATGGCTACACCTTC CASSDDNRVYGYTF
TRBJ1-1 few - TRBV3-1/TRBV3-2 TGTGCCAGCAGCCAAGATCCAGGGGCCGACAGTGAAGCTTTCTTT CASSQDPGADSEAFF
TRBJ2-3 - - TRBV19 TGTGCCAGTAGATCTTTAGCAAGCACAGATACGCAGTATTTT CASRSLASTDTQYF
TRBJ2-1 - - TRBV10-1 TGCGCCAGCAGTGAGATGGGGGCCGGTGGGCTTAATGAGCAGTTCTTC CASSEMGAGGLNEQFF
TRBJ2-7 - TRBD2 TRBV6-5 TGTGCCAGCAGTTGGACTAGCGGGGCGAATGATGAGCAGTACTTC CASSWTSGANDEQYF
TRBJ1-5 - - TRBV11-2 TGTGCCAGCAGCTTAGCCGGAGATAGGCCCCAGCATTTT CASSLAGDRPQHF
TRBJ2-7 - - TRBV7-2 TGTGCCAGCAGCAAACAACAGGGATACGAGCAGTACTTC CASSKQQGYEQYF
TRBJ1-2 - - TRBV5-4 TGTGCCAGCAGCTTGGACCCCGGACTGGGTGGCTACACCTTC CASSLDPGLGGYTF
TRBJ2-1 - - TRBV6-5 TGTGCCAGCAGCAGGGTTTTGGGTGAGCAGTTCTTC CASSRVLGEQFF
TRBJ1-2 - - TRBV5-4 TGTGCCAGCAGCGTCCCCCTGACAGGAACCTATGGCTACACCTTC CASSVPLTGTYGYTF
TRBJ2-5 - - TRBV5-1 TGCGCCAGCAGAAGATGGACATCCCAAGAGACCCAGTACTTC CASRRWTSQETQYF
TRBJ1-5 - TRBD1 TRBV7-9 TGTGCCAGCAGCTTCGAGACCCGGACAGGGTTACATTTT CASSFETRTGLHF
TRBJ2-1 - TRBD2 TRBV4-1 TGCGCCAGCAGCACTAGTCGACTAGCGGGGGCTTACAATGAGCAGTTCTTC CASSTSRLAGAYNEQFF
TRBJ2-1 - TRBD1 TRBV5-1 TGCGCCAGCAGCTTGGGAGAGGGGGCGGGCAATGAGCAGTTCTTC CASSLGEGAGNEQFF
TRBJ2-5 - - TRBV7-6 TGTGCCAGCAGCTTGGCTGAAGAGACCCAGTACTTC CASSLAEETQYF
TRBJ1-4 - - TRBV7-8 TGTGCCAGCAGCTTAGTGCCAGGGGTGGATGAAAAACTGTTTTTT CASSLVPGVDEKLFF
TRBJ1-1 few TRBD1 TRBV29-1 TGCAGCGTTGAGGGACAGGGGGCTGAAGCTTTCTTT CSVEGQGAEAFF
TRBJ2-5 - - TRBV2 TGTGCCAGCAGTGGACTAGTCAGGGGGGAGACCCAGTACTTC CASSGLVRGETQYF
TRBJ2-5 - TRBD1 TRBV27 TGTGCCAGCAGTTGGGGACAGGGGTCCGGGGAGACCCAGTACTTC CASSWGQGSGETQYF